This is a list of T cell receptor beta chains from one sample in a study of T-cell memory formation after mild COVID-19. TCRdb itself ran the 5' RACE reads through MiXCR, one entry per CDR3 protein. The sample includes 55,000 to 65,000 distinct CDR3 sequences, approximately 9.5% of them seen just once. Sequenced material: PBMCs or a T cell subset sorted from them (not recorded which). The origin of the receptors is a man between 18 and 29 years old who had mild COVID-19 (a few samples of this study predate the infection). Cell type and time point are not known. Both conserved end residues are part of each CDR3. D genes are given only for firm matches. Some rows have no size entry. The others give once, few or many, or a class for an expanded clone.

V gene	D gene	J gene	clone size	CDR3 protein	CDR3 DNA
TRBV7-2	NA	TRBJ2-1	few	CASSSPPRQTPNEQFF	TGTGCCAGCAGCTCTCCCCCGCGCCAGACACCCAATGAGCAGTTCTTC
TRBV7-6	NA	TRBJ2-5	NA	CASSLGTIGTQYF	TGTGCCAGCAGCTTAGGGACAATTGGGACCCAGTACTTC
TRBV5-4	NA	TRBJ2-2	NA	CASSSGTSNTGELFF	TGTGCCAGCAGTTCCGGGACTTCGAACACCGGGGAGCTGTTTTTT
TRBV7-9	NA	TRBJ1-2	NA	CASTPSRWAGNYGYTF	TGTGCCAGCACCCCCTCTCGATGGGCAGGGAACTATGGCTACACCTTC
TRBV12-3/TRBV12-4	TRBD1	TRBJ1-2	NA	CASSIHRGGYTF	TGTGCCAGCAGTATTCACAGGGGAGGCTACACCTTC
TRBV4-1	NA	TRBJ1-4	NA	CASGGWGAGANEKLFF	TGCGCCAGCGGGGGGTGGGGGGCTGGGGCTAATGAAAAACTGTTTTTT
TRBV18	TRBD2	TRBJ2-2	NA	CASSPKTTSGGTNTGELFF	TGTGCCAGCTCGCCTAAGACGACTAGCGGGGGGACGAACACCGGGGAGCTGTTTTTT
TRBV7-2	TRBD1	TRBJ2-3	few	CASSPGTGWTDTQYF	TGTGCCAGCAGCCCCGGGACAGGGTGGACAGATACGCAGTATTTT
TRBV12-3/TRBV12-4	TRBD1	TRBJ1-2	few	CASSPGTGGYGYTF	TGTGCCAGCAGCCCCGGGACAGGGGGCTATGGCTACACCTTC
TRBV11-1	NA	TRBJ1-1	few	CASQAALEAFF	TGTGCCAGCCAGGCGGCCCTTGAAGCTTTCTTT
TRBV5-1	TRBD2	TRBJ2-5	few	CASSLASRTRMDGTQYF	TGCGCCAGCAGCTTGGCCTCGCGGACTAGAATGGATGGGACCCAGTACTTC
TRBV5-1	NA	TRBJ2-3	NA	CASSGEGADTQYF	TGCGCCAGCAGCGGCGAGGGGGCAGATACGCAGTATTTT
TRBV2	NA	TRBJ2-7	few	CASSGQTSYEQYF	TGTGCCAGCAGTGGCCAGACCTCCTACGAGCAGTACTTC
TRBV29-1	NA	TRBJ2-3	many	CSASDSFTDTQYF	TGCAGCGCCTCGGACAGCTTCACAGATACGCAGTATTTT
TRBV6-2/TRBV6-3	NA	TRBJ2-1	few	CASSLGGAGKANEQFF	TGTGCCAGCAGTTTGGGGGGGGCAGGGAAGGCGAATGAGCAGTTCTTC
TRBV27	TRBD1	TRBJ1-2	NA	CASRRSPGQDLNYGYTF	TGTGCCAGCAGACGCTCCCCCGGACAGGACCTAAACTATGGCTACACCTTC
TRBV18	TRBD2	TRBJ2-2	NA	CASSPMTSDGELFF	TGTGCCAGCTCACCAATGACTAGCGACGGGGAGCTGTTTTTT
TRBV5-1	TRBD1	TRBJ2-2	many	CASGQGNTGELFF	TGCGCCAGTGGACAGGGCAACACCGGGGAGCTGTTTTTT
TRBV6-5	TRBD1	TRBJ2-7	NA	CASSYSYRGFAEQYF	TGTGCCAGCAGTTACTCATACAGGGGTTTTGCCGAGCAGTACTTC
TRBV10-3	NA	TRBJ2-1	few	CAISRNGGQNNEQFF	TGTGCCATCAGCCGAAACGGGGGGCAGAACAATGAGCAGTTCTTC
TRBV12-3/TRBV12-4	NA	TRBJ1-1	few	CASSLRVLNTEAFF	TGTGCCAGCAGTTTAAGGGTTTTGAACACTGAAGCTTTCTTT
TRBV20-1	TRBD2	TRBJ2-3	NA	CSASLAGGNWDTQYF	TGCAGTGCTAGCCTAGCGGGGGGCAACTGGGATACGCAGTATTTT
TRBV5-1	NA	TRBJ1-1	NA	CASSLVEDTEAFF	TGCGCCAGCAGCTTGGTAGAGGACACTGAAGCTTTCTTT
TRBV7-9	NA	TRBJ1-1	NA	CASSLESATMNTEAFF	TGTGCCAGCAGCTTAGAGTCAGCAACGATGAACACTGAAGCTTTCTTT
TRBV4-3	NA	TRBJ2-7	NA	CASSQESRRPYEQYF	TGCGCCAGCAGCCAAGAATCACGGAGGCCCTACGAGCAGTACTTC
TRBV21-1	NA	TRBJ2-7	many	CASTPTPPGSTYEQYF	TGTGCCAGCACCCCAACCCCACCCGGGAGCACCTACGAGCAGTACTTC
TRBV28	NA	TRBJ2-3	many	CATSGAASTDTQYF	TGTGCCACCTCGGGGGCAGCTAGCACAGATACGCAGTATTTT
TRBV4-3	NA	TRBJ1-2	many	CASSQGPTGSNYGYTF	TGCGCCAGCAGCCAAGGCCCGACGGGATCTAACTATGGCTACACCTTC
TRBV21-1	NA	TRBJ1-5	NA	CASSNHRVPQNNQPQHF	TGTGCCAGCAGCAACCACAGGGTCCCGCAAAACAATCAGCCCCAGCATTTT